The clone carrying this TCR beta chain was detected many times. The data were obtained in a study of T-cell reconstitution after alpha-beta-depleted transplantation in children. A library of TCRbeta sequences, prepared with unique molecular identifiers, was generated. TCRdb reanalysed the PCR reads using MiXCR and keeps one entry per CDR3 protein. The sample includes roughly 610,000 distinct CDR3 sequences, 10% to 13% seen only once; the top ten take less than 5%. V lost 6 bases, J lost 9 bases, and 11 bases lay in between. Germline assignment: CDR1 DFQATT and CDR2 SNEGSKA (reference sequence). The CDR3 totals 10 residues.

The source of this sequence is a human donor who donated a stem cell graft to a child with acute myeloid leukemia. The specimen comprised PBMCs from the stem cell graft donor, sampled from the stem cell graft. The genes are TRBV20-1 and TRBJ2-5, with D perhaps TRBD1 (5 bases). CDR3 in amino acids: CSADEGAQYF. The CDR3 DNA sequence: TGCAGTGCCGACGAAGGGGCCCAGTACTTC.